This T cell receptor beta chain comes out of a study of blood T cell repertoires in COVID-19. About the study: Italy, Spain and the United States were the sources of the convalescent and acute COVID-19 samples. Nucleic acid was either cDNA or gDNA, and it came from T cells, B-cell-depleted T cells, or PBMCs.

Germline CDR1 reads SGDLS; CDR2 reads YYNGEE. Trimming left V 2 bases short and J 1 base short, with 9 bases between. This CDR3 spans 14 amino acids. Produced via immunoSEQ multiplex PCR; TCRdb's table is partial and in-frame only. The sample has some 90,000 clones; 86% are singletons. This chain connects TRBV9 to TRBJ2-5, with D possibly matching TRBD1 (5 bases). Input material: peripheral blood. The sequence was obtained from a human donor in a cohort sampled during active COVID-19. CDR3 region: CASSVDITQETQYF. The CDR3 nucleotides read TGTGCCAGCAGCGTGGACATTACCCAAGAGACCCAGTACTTC.